This record looks at one T cell receptor beta chain sequence and its context. The data stem from a study of blood T cell repertoires in COVID-19. At the level of the study: The study drew acute and convalescent COVID-19 samples from the United States, Italy and Spain.

Cohort placement rested on clinical history that participants reported themselves. TCRdb keeps only in-frame clones here, not all; method: immunoSEQ multiplex PCR. The table has roughly 430,000 clones, over 75% seen once. The sequenced sample consisted of PBMCs or T cells enriched from blood (not recorded which). This receptor was identified in a woman in her thirties or forties with acute COVID-19.

CDR3 protein: CASSNPGFSTDTQYF. Written as DNA, the CDR3 is TGTGCCAGCAGCAATCCAGGTTTTAGCACAGATACGCAGTATTTT. The chain is built from TRBV7-2 and TRBJ2-3; no firm D call. This CDR3 has 15 residues. Germline CDR1 is SGHTA and CDR2 is FQGNSA. V was pared by 5 bases and J by 0 bases, with 12 bases between.